The 9 T cell receptor beta chains below all came from one sample that was sequenced in a study of cytomegalovirus exposure and HLA in healthy donors. Sequencing was performed with immunoSEQ multiplex PCR; in TCRdb, only in-frame clones are kept and a portion is missing. Here the sample spans about 84,000 clones, roughly 90% being singletons. Source material: PBMCs. These receptors all stem from a man aged 30 to 39 in good health and CMV-seronegative.

The chain couples TRBV9 to TRBJ1-2; D is undetermined. Trimming shortened V by 0 bases and J by 8 bases, and 11 bases separated the two germline ends. CDR3 size: 13 residues. Germline-derived CDR1 and CDR2 are SGDLS and YYNGEE. The CDR3 DNA reads as TGTGCCAGCAGCGTAGAAAGTTGGAGGGGCTACACCTTC. Amino acid sequence: CASSVESWRGYTF.

This chain links TRBV6-6 with TRBJ1-1; 9 nucleotides match TRBD1. Trimming removed 8 bases from V and 1 base from J; junction bases left unmatched: 8. CDR1 is MNHNY, CDR2 SVGAGI, per germline (reference sequence). The CDR3 extends over 15 amino acids. The CDR3 sequence is CASASTGQGNTEAFF. The CDR3 region has the DNA TGTGCCAGCGCTTCAACGGGACAGGGGAACACTGAAGCTTTCTTT.

The gene calls are TRBV16 and TRBJ1-2, with D perhaps matching TRBD1 (6 bases). CDR3 length equals 16 residues. V was cut by 0 bases and J by 2 bases, with 13 bases left in between. Germline assignment: CDR1 KGHSY and CDR2 FQNENV. The CDR3 sequence: CASSQSRSTGNYGYTF. The CDR3 region has the DNA TGTGCCAGCAGCCAATCGCGGTCTACAGGGAACTATGGCTACACCTTC.

This chain links TRBV7-2 with TRBJ2-7; 8 nucleotides match TRBD2. The CDR3 runs 14 residues. The germline V gene encodes CDR1 SGHTA and CDR2 FQGNSA. Trimming at V came to 5 bases and at J to 2 bases, leaving 5 bases not matched to a gene. Here the CDR3 reads CASSRGGGTYEQYF. DNA of the CDR3: TGTGCCAGCAGCCGCGGCGGGGGGACCTACGAGCAGTACTTC.

In its sample, this clone was seen once. The chain couples TRBV10-2 to TRBJ2-2, with 11 positions matching TRBD1. This CDR3 spans 16 amino acids. Germline values: CDR1 WSHSY, CDR2 SAAADI. Trimming cost V 0 bases and J 5 bases; bases outside gene matches: 2. CDR3 sequence (DNA): TGCGCCAGCAGTGAGTCAGGGGACAGGGGGACCGGGGAGCTGTTTTTT. Amino acids: CASSESGDRGTGELFF.

V and J are TRBV5-1 and TRBJ1-5; 11 nucleotides agree with TRBD1. Germline V gives CDR1 SGHRS, CDR2 YFSETQ. The CDR3 is 15 amino acids. V was clipped by 3 bases and J by 5 bases; unmatched bases: 4. The CDR3 reads CASSWTGGVDQPQHF. DNA of the CDR3: TGCGCCAGCAGCTGGACAGGGGGCGTAGATCAGCCCCAGCATTTT.

This rearrangement joins TRBV5-1 to TRBJ1-1; TRBD1 is a possible D gene (5 bases). CDR1 and CDR2 (germline): SGHRS, YFSETQ. The length of the CDR3 is 15 residues. V shed 4 bases and J shed 3 bases, with 16 bases lying between them. The CDR3 sequence: CASSIPGGGDTEAFF. The CDR3 nucleotides read TGCGCCAGCAGCATCCCCGGGGGAGGGGACACTGAAGCTTTCTTT.

The chain has TRBV7-2 and TRBJ2-1, with 8 bases fitting TRBD2. CDR1 and CDR2 from the germline V gene are SGHTA and FQGNSA. The V segment lost 1 base and the J segment 9 bases; nucleotides outside the gene matches: 11. The CDR3 contains 16 residues. CDR3 in amino acids: CASSLGSGSQYSEQFF. The CDR3 DNA is TGTGCCAGCAGCTTAGGGAGCGGGAGCCAGTATAGTGAGCAGTTCTTC.

This sequence joins TRBV13 and TRBJ2-1; 11 bases fit TRBD2. The junction had 10 bases not matched to a gene; V was cut back by 1 base and J by 8 bases. This CDR3 spans 17 amino acids. The V gene's germline CDR1 is PRHDT and CDR2 FYEKMQ (reference sequence). CDR3 in amino acids: CASSLDAVTSGADEQFF. CDR3 bases: TGTGCCAGCAGCTTAGATGCCGTGACTAGCGGGGCCGATGAGCAGTTCTTC. Using reference TRBV13 and TRBJ2-1 for the parts outside the CDR3, the full variable domain is AAGVIQSPRHLIKEKRETATLKCYPIPRHDTVYWYQQGPGQDPQFLISFYEKMQSDKGSIPDRFSAQQFSDYHSELNMSSLELGDSALYFCASSLDAVTSGADEQFFGPGTRLTVL.